One sample yielded the 13 T cell receptor beta chains listed below, sequenced in a study of cytomegalovirus exposure and HLA in healthy donors. PCR amplification relied on 60 Vbeta primers (plus 13 Jbeta primers). The protocol was immunoSEQ multiplex PCR, while the TCRdb copy is restricted to in-frame clones and leaves out a portion. The sample holds roughly 190,000 clones, around 86% seen once. The sample comprised PBMCs. These receptors were obtained from a woman in her 50s in good health and CMV-seropositive.

The chain links TRBV5-1 to TRBJ1-1; TRBD1 matches 9 bases. V lost 7 bases, J lost 3 bases, and 10 bases stayed unmatched. CDR3 length equals 15 residues. Germline V CDR1 and CDR2: SGHRS, YFSETQ. In nucleotides, the CDR3 is TGCGCCAGCTCCCTCCGCACAGGGGGCTACACTGAAGCTTTCTTT. It is translated as CASSLRTGGYTEAFF.

This rearrangement joins TRBV30 to TRBJ1-5, with a tentative D call TRBD1 (5 bases). The CDR3 has 15 amino acids. Trimming shortened V by 0 bases and J by 1 base, and 10 bases separated the two germline ends. Germline CDR1 and CDR2: GTSNPN and SVGIG (reference sequence). The CDR3 loop reads CAWSVPTGSNQPQHF. CDR3 nucleotide sequence: TGTGCCTGGAGTGTACCCACAGGAAGCAATCAGCCCCAGCATTTT.

The chain carries TRBV4-2 and TRBJ1-4; D is ambiguous. This CDR3 is built from 17 residues. The V gene's germline CDR1 is LGHNA and CDR2 YNFKEQ. Trimming left V 0 bases short and J 8 bases short, with 19 bases between. The CDR3 loop is CASSQDRREARLEKLFF. CDR3 nucleotides: TGTGCCAGCAGCCAAGATAGGAGGGAGGCCCGGCTCGAAAAACTGTTTTTT.

CDR3: CASRQGVNTEAFF. As DNA, the CDR3 is TGTGCCAGCCGACAGGGGGTGAACACTGAAGCTTTCTTT. This chain uses TRBV28 with TRBJ1-1, with TRBD1 identical over 9 bases. The CDR3 has 13 amino acids. The ends lost 8 bases at V and 0 bases at J; junction bases unmatched: 1. CDR1 is MDHEN and CDR2 is SYDVKM in the germline V gene.

This clone has a single count. The chain carries TRBV9 and TRBJ2-1, with TRBD2 matching 9 bases. The CDR3 loop spans 17 amino acids. Unmatched junction bases numbered 13, after V lost 0 bases and J lost 9 bases. Germline values: CDR1 SGDLS, CDR2 YYNGEE. Written as DNA, the CDR3 is TGTGCCAGCAGCGTAGTCCCAGCGGGGGGTCTTAACAGTGAGCAGTTCTTC. Translating it yields CASSVVPAGGLNSEQFF.

The chain has TRBV7-2 and TRBJ2-7; tentative D call: TRBD1 (6 bases). The germline V and J ends were trimmed by 5 bases and 3 bases, with 14 bases remaining between them. Germline CDR1 SGHTA, CDR2 FQGNSA. CDR3 length equals 14 residues. The CDR3 loop reads CASSPDSAIYEQYF. The CDR3 region has the DNA TGTGCCAGCAGCCCGGACAGTGCCATCTACGAGCAGTACTTC.

The chain recombines TRBV5-1 with TRBJ2-5; D not resolved. Matching the DNA end better, TRBJ2-7 makes the J call doubtful. The CDR3 is 15 residues long. Germline CDR1 and CDR2: SGHRS and YFSETQ. The CDR3 sequence is CASSPRVSRSYEQYF. The CDR3 DNA reads as TGCGCCAGCAGCCCCCGGGTATCTCGGTCCTACGAGCAGTACTTC.

The chain uses TRBV4-2 and TRBJ1-1, with 9 nucleotides matching TRBD1. Trimming removed 1 base from V and 11 bases from J; junction bases left unmatched: 11. Germline V lookup: CDR1 LGHNA, CDR2 YNFKEQ. The CDR3 length is 15 residues. DNA for the CDR3: TGTGCCAGCAGCCAAGCTTTATCAGGGACAGGGCATGCTTTCTTT. It specifies CASSQALSGTGHAFF.

The rearrangement joins TRBV7-9 to TRBJ1-4; no clear D gene. V was pared by 9 bases and J by 3 bases, with 11 bases between. The CDR3 has 13 amino acids. The V gene's germline CDR1 is SEHNR and CDR2 FQNEAQ (reference sequence). Here the CDR3 DNA reads TGTGCCAGTGGGCCTCCGTCTAATGAAAAACTGTTTTTT. Translated: CASGPPSNEKLFF.

This chain links TRBV4-1 with TRBJ1-3; 8 bases map to TRBD1. This CDR3 spans 16 amino acids. The V segment lost 4 bases and the J segment 3 bases; nucleotides outside the gene matches: 8. CDR1 and CDR2 from the germline V gene are MGHRA and YSYEKL. CDR3 loop: CASSPDRVVIGNTIYF. The CDR3 coding sequence is TGCGCCAGCAGCCCGGACAGGGTTGTAATTGGAAACACCATATATTTT.

This chain links TRBV12-5 with TRBJ1-5; 8 bases are shared with TRBD1. There are 16 residues in the CDR3. Germline CDR1 reads LGHNT; CDR2 reads FRNRAP. Germline trimming cut 3 bases from V and 3 bases from J; bases unmatched to any gene: 7. The CDR3 reads CASGFEDRDLNQPQHF. CDR3 nucleotide sequence: TGTGCTAGTGGTTTTGAGGACAGGGACCTCAATCAGCCCCAGCATTTT.

V is TRBV11-2 and J is TRBJ1-2, with D perhaps matching TRBD1 (5 bases). There are 12 residues in the CDR3. Germline CDR1 and CDR2: SGHAT and FQNNGV. V dropped 5 bases and J dropped 2 bases, with 6 bases sitting between them. The CDR3 DNA follows: TGTGCCAGCAGCCGGGGGAACTATGGCTACACCTTC. It specifies CASSRGNYGYTF.

This clone showed up just once. This rearrangement joins TRBV7-3 to TRBJ1-2; possible D gene TRBD1, 5 bases. The germline V and J ends were trimmed by 2 bases and 8 bases, with 21 bases remaining between them. The CDR3 has 16 amino acids. CDR1 and CDR2 from the germline V gene are SGHTA and FQGTGA. The CDR3 coding sequence is TGTGCCAGCAGCTTAGGCCAGGGCCGTCCTGGGTTCGGCTACACCTTC. Amino acid sequence: CASSLGQGRPGFGYTF.